The clone carrying this TCR beta chain turned up a few times. Its antigen remains unidentified. This specimen belongs to a study of cytomegalovirus exposure and HLA in healthy donors. There are 16 residues in the CDR3. V shed 4 bases and J 2 bases; nucleotides not matched to a gene: 7. CDR1 SGHTA and CDR2 FQGNSA come from the germline V gene. PCR involved 60 Vbeta and 13 Jbeta primers. Libraries were prepared by immunoSEQ multiplex PCR; TCRdb keeps only in-frame clonotypes and omits some of them. The sample carries under 130,000 clones, approximately 70% recorded once. Points from the study as a whole: Another analysis was done later, and it associated fewer than 20,000 TCR beta sequences with HLA alleles at 0.05 false discovery rate. Most subjects' HLA-A and HLA-B alleles were reportedly predicted from TCR beta sequences.

Sequencing was performed on PBMCs. The V call is TRBV7-2, the J call TRBJ1-3; 8 nucleotides line up with TRBD1. The source is a woman aged 45-65 years in good health and CMV-seronegative. As DNA, the CDR3 is TGTGCCAGCAGCTCCTACAGGGGGGCTGCTGGAAACACCATATATTTT. Its translation is CASSSYRGAAGNTIYF.